A selection of T cell receptor beta chains follows, all from one sample in a study of early T cells in non-severe SARS-CoV-2 infection. TCRdb fed the 5' RACE reads into MiXCR, producing one record per CDR3 protein. In the table there are about 100,000 distinct CDR3 sequences, 11% of which are singletons. Sequences were obtained from whole blood. Source of these receptors: an adult who was a healthcare worker with PCR-confirmed SARS-CoV-2 infection or an uninfected control (not recorded which). CDR3s include the opening cysteine and the closing phenylalanine or tryptophan. Fields, in order: J gene, clone size, D gene, V gene, CDR3 protein, CDR3 DNA. The D gene is left open where the match is weak. The size field is filled for only some rows; it gives once, few, many or a size class.

TRBJ1-1 many TRBD1 TRBV2 CAGQAVGDTEAFF TGTGCCGGACAGGCAGTAGGAGACACTGAAGCTTTCTTT
TRBJ1-4 few NA TRBV28 CVTRTREKLFF TGTGTAACACGTACGAGAGAAAAACTGTTTTTT
TRBJ2-7 few NA TRBV5-1 CASSLGVEGIEQYF TGCGCCAGCAGCTTGGGAGTGGAGGGGATCGAGCAGTACTTC
TRBJ2-1 few NA TRBV2 CASSGTLGLDEQFF TGTGCCAGCAGTGGGACCCTGGGACTCGATGAGCAGTTCTTC
TRBJ2-7 NA TRBD2 TRBV4-1 CASSQGGISGRRDEQYF TGCGCCAGCAGCCAGGGGGGGATTAGCGGGAGAAGGGACGAGCAGTACTTC
TRBJ2-1 NA NA TRBV20-1 CSARGQRPNFYNEQFF TGCAGTGCTAGGGGCCAGCGCCCAAACTTTTACAATGAGCAGTTCTTC
TRBJ2-7 NA TRBD1 TRBV12-3/TRBV12-4 CASSKQGNGIYEQYF TGTGCCAGCAGTAAACAGGGGAATGGGATCTACGAGCAGTACTTC
TRBJ1-1 few TRBD1 TRBV28 CASSPPTGMNTEAFF TGTGCCAGCAGTCCCCCGACAGGGATGAACACTGAAGCTTTCTTT
TRBJ2-7 many NA TRBV13 CASSFLLDGVDYEQYF TGTGCCAGCAGCTTTCTCCTTGACGGAGTCGACTACGAGCAGTACTTC
TRBJ2-7 NA NA TRBV28 CASTYPGVRAYEQYF TGTGCCAGCACCTACCCCGGGGTGAGGGCCTACGAGCAGTACTTC